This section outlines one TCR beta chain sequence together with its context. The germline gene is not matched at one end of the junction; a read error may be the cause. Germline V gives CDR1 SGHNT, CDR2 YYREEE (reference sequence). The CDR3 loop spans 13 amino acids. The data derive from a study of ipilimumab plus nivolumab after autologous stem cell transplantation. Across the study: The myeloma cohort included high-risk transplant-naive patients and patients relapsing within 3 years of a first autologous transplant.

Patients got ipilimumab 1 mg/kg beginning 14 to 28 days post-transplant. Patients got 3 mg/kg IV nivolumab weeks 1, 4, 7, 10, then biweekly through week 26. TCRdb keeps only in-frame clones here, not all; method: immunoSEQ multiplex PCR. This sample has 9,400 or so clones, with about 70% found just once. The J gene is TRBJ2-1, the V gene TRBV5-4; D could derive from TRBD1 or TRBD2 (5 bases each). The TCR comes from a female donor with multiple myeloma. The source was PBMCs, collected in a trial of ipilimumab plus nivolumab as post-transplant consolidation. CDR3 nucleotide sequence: TGCGCCAGCAGCCAAGAGGGGTGGACCGAGCAGTTCTTC. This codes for CASSQEGWTEQFF.